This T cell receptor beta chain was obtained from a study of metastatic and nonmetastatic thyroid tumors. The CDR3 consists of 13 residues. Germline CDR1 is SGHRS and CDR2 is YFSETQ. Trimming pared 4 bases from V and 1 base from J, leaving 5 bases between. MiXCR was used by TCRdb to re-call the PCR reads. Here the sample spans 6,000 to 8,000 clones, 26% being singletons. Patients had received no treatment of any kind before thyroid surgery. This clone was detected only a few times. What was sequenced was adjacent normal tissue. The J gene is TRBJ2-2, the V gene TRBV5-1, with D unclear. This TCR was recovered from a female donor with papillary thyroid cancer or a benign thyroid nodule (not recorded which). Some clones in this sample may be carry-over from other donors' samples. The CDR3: CASSPQNTGELFF. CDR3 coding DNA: TGCGCCAGCAGCCCCCAGAACACCGGGGAGCTGTTTTTT.